The clone carrying this T cell receptor (beta chain) was seen more than once but under ten times. Its antigen is unidentified. The sample originates from a study of cytomegalovirus exposure and HLA in healthy donors. The PCR used 60 Vbeta and 13 Jbeta primers. Some clones are missing from TCRdb's copy, which holds only in-frame ones; the method was immunoSEQ multiplex PCR. The data contain 110,000 to 150,000 clones, 73% of them singletons. The study's findings and limits: It was 150 to 200 TCR beta chains that were listed as cytomegalovirus-associated. Only CMV serostatus was available as immune exposure information. Reportedly, a later analysis found an Asian-associated ancestry cluster had fewer N-insertions than the approximately 670-donor mean.

Unmatched junction bases numbered 10, after V lost 4 bases and J lost 5 bases. The CDR3 is 16 residues long. Germline V gene sequence: CDR1 SGHRS, CDR2 YFSETQ. Input material: PBMCs. V usage is TRBV5-1 and J usage is TRBJ2-5; TRBD2 matches 11 bases. The TCR was taken from a human donor in good health. In nucleotides, the CDR3 is TGCGCCAGCAGCCCCTTAGCGGGGGGGCTACGGGAGACCCAGTACTTC. Encoded protein: CASSPLAGGLRETQYF.